This entry lists 24 T cell receptor beta chains sequenced from one sample in a study of blood T cell repertoires in COVID-19. Method: immunoSEQ multiplex PCR; TCRdb's copy keeps in-frame clones and lacks some. This sample has fewer than 250,000 clones, with around four fifths found just once. The sequenced sample was peripheral blood. These receptor sequences come from a woman older than 75 with acute or convalescent COVID-19.

The chain links TRBV18 to TRBJ1-4; perhaps TRBD1 as D (6 bases). The germline CDR1 and CDR2 sequences are KGHSH and LQKENI. V dropped 2 bases and J dropped 4 bases, with 8 bases sitting between them. The CDR3 loop spans 14 amino acids. CDR3 nucleotide sequence: TGTGCCAGCTCACCAGGACAGTTTAATGAAAAACTGTTTTTT. Its translation: CASSPGQFNEKLFF.

This clone was seen more than once but under ten times. The V and J genes are TRBV7-8 and TRBJ2-5, with TRBD1 identical over 9 bases. CDR1 SGHVS and CDR2 FQNEAQ come from the germline V gene. This CDR3 region has 16 residues. The junction had 9 bases not matched to a gene; V was cut back by 2 bases and J by 5 bases. In DNA form, the CDR3 reads TGTGCCAGCAGCTTACTAGGGACAGGGAATGGGGAGACCCAGTACTTC. Translation gives CASSLLGTGNGETQYF.

The chain uses TRBV18 and TRBJ2-1; the match to TRBD2 covers 10 bases. Germline CDR1 and CDR2: KGHSH and LQKENI. This CDR3 comprises 13 residues. Losses at the gene ends were 4 bases for V and 9 bases for J; bases not matched to a gene: 3. The CDR3 is CASSLGLALEQFF. The CDR3 DNA reads TGTGCCAGCTCACTGGGACTAGCGCTTGAGCAGTTCTTC.

The rearrangement uses TRBV11-3 and TRBJ2-3, with D possibly TRBD2 on 5 matching bases. Germline-derived CDR1 and CDR2 are SGHNT and YENEEA. V shed 5 bases and J shed 4 bases, with 10 bases lying between them. This CDR3 spans 13 amino acids. The CDR3: CASSPTRADTQYF. CDR3 bases: TGTGCCAGCAGCCCAACTAGGGCAGATACGCAGTATTTT.

The rearrangement uses TRBV5-8 and TRBJ1-4; D gene ambiguous. The CDR3 runs to 14 residues. V dropped 4 bases and J dropped 0 bases, with 7 bases sitting between them. The germline CDR1 and CDR2 sequences are SGHTS and YDEGEE. The DNA of the CDR3 is TGTGCCAGCAGCCGGTATGCAACTAATGAAAAACTGTTTTTT. It translates to CASSRYATNEKLFF.

The chain recombines TRBV5-1 with TRBJ2-1; D call uncertain. The CDR3 contains 12 residues. Germline assignment: CDR1 SGHRS and CDR2 YFSETQ. Trimming left V 0 bases short and J 16 bases short, with 14 bases between. CDR3 protein: CASSLDSRPPFF. In DNA form, the CDR3 reads TGCGCCAGCAGCTTGGATTCTAGACCACCATTCTTC.

V gene TRBV5-1 combines with J gene TRBJ1-4, with 7 bases aligning to TRBD1. Germline lookup yields CDR1 SGHRS and CDR2 YFSETQ. Trimming cost V 3 bases and J 5 bases; bases outside gene matches: 4. There are 14 residues in the CDR3. The CDR3 is CASSWAGQNEKLFF. The CDR3 DNA sequence: TGCGCCAGCAGCTGGGCGGGACAGAATGAAAAACTGTTTTTT.

The chain employs TRBV7-2 and TRBJ2-3; 12 bases agree with TRBD2. The CDR3 consists of 17 residues. V shed 1 base and J 5 bases; nucleotides not matched to a gene: 7. Germline assignment: CDR1 SGHTA and CDR2 FQGNSA. CDR3: CASSLEASGGARDTQYF. CDR3 sequence (DNA): TGTGCCAGCAGCTTAGAAGCTAGCGGGGGGGCCAGAGATACGCAGTATTTT.

The CDR3 here is CASSLRQGGGYTF. For the CDR3, the DNA is TGTGCCAGCAGTTTAAGACAGGGCGGCGGCTACACCTTC. The gene calls are TRBV27 and TRBJ1-2; TRBD1 matches at 7 bases. The CDR3 is 13 amino acids. The J segment lost 8 bases and the V segment lost 2 bases, leaving 5 bases of the junction unmatched. The germline CDR1 and CDR2 sequences are MNHEY and SMNVEV (reference sequence).

The genes are TRBV3-1 (or the pseudogene TRBV3-2) and TRBJ2-3; TRBD2 matches at 14 bases. The V gene end was trimmed by 4 bases and the J gene end by 1 base; junction bases not matched to a gene: 7. The CDR3 sequence is 18 residues long. Germline values: CDR1 LGHDT, CDR2 YNNKEL (reference sequence). The DNA for the CDR3 is TGTGCCAGCAGCCCGGGACTAGCGGGAGCCGGGGGCACAGATACGCAGTATTTT. Its protein is CASSPGLAGAGGTDTQYF.

The chain's CDR3 is CASSQDQYGNTIYF. The CDR3 coding sequence is TGCGCCAGCAGCCAAGATCAGTACGGAAACACCATATATTTT. This chain links TRBV4-3 with TRBJ1-3; the D is unclear. Trimming took 0 bases from V and 4 from J, leaving 7 bases between them. The CDR3 length is 14 residues. Germline CDR1 is LGHNA and CDR2 is YSLEER.

This chain links TRBV3-1 (or the pseudogene TRBV3-2) with TRBJ2-3; TRBD2 is a possible D gene (6 bases). Trimming left V 4 bases short and J 0 bases short, with 8 bases between. In germline, CDR1 is LGHDT, CDR2 YNNKEL (reference sequence). The CDR3 is made up of 14 amino acids. This CDR3 is CASSPRESTDTQYF. CDR3 sequence (DNA): TGTGCCAGCAGCCCCCGGGAGAGCACAGATACGCAGTATTTT.

The chain employs TRBV9 and TRBJ2-3; 7 nucleotides line up with TRBD2. This CDR3 region has 18 residues. The V and J ends lost 2 bases and 0 bases, in that order; junction bases with no gene match: 12. Germline loops: CDR1 SGDLS, CDR2 YYNGEE. The CDR3: CASSVRSGTRYSTDTQYF. For the CDR3, the DNA is TGTGCCAGCAGCGTTCGAAGCGGGACCCGTTATAGCACAGATACGCAGTATTTT. Using reference TRBV9 and TRBJ2-3 for the parts outside the CDR3, the full variable domain is DSGVTQTPKHLITATGQRVTLRCSPRSGDLSVYWYQQSLDQGLQFLIQYYNGEERAKGNILERFSAQQFPDLHSELNLSSLELGDSALYFCASSVRSGTRYSTDTQYFGPGTRLTVL.

The chain employs TRBV27 and TRBJ1-2; D possibly corresponds to TRBD1 (6 bases). V lost 6 bases, J lost 0 bases, and 8 bases lay in between. The V gene's germline CDR1 is MNHEY and CDR2 SMNVEV (reference sequence). The CDR3 has 13 residues. DNA of the CDR3: TGTGCCAGCAGGGACAGATCTAACTATGGCTACACCTTC. This codes for CASRDRSNYGYTF.

The V gene is TRBV10-3, the J gene TRBJ1-2; no clear D. Germline V gene sequence: CDR1 ENHRY, CDR2 SYGVKD. There are 13 residues in the CDR3. Trimming took 10 bases from V and 8 from J, leaving 20 bases between them. This CDR3 is CATRGLGSRGYTF. The CDR3 DNA follows: TGTGCCACCAGAGGCTTGGGCAGTCGGGGCTACACCTTC.

The CDR3 loop is CASSFTGPGVAGWDNEQFF. CDR3 nucleotide sequence: TGTGCCAGCAGTTTTACTGGGCCCGGCGTAGCGGGGTGGGACAATGAGCAGTTCTTC. V gene TRBV28 combines with J gene TRBJ2-1, with 8 bases aligning to TRBD2. Unmatched junction bases numbered 18, after V lost 3 bases and J lost 5 bases. Germline-derived CDR1 and CDR2 are MDHEN and SYDVKM. This CDR3 comprises 19 residues.

This clone appeared many times. The V gene is TRBV3-1 (or the pseudogene TRBV3-2), the J gene TRBJ2-7; D possibly corresponds to TRBD1 (5 bases). The CDR3 extends over 15 amino acids. CDR1 and CDR2 (germline): LGHDT, YNNKEL (reference sequence). Deletions cut 2 bases from V and 3 bases from J, with 14 bases between. The CDR3 bases are TGTGCCAGCAGCCAACCTAAGGGGAATCGCTACGAGCAGTACTTC. It encodes CASSQPKGNRYEQYF.

The genes are TRBV5-1 and TRBJ1-1; 9 bases line up with TRBD1. CDR1 is SGHRS and CDR2 is YFSETQ in the germline V gene. Trimming took 4 bases from V and 5 from J; bases not matched to a gene: 6. The CDR3 runs to 14 residues. The CDR3 region is CASSQGQGGTEAFF. The CDR3 DNA follows: TGCGCCAGCAGCCAGGGACAGGGTGGGACTGAAGCTTTCTTT.

The CDR3 bases are TGTGCCAGCAGTGCCGGGACACGGAATGAAAAACTGTTTTTT. This sequence encodes CASSAGTRNEKLFF. This chain joins TRBV6-6 and TRBJ1-4; D is perhaps TRBD1 (6 bases). This CDR3 is 14 amino acids long. Germline V CDR1 and CDR2: MNHNY, SVGAGI (reference sequence). V lost 5 bases to trimming and J lost 5 bases, with 12 bases between them.

The chain recombines TRBV7-2 with TRBJ1-1; TRBD1 aligns across 7 bases. After removal of 5 bases from V and 5 bases from J, the junction contained 11 bases not matched to a gene. The CDR3 has 15 amino acids. The V gene's germline CDR1 is SGHTA and CDR2 FQGNSA. Here the CDR3 reads CASSPHGQAGTEAFF. As DNA, the CDR3 is TGTGCCAGCAGCCCCCATGGACAGGCGGGGACTGAAGCTTTCTTT.

The chain joins TRBV5-1 to TRBJ1-4; D is possibly TRBD1 (6 bases). Deletions cut 0 bases from V and 5 bases from J, with 11 bases between. The CDR3 runs 15 residues. CDR1 and CDR2 (germline): SGHRS, YFSETQ. CDR3 residues: CASSLVGGPNEKLFF. The CDR3 coding sequence is TGCGCCAGCAGCTTGGTCGGGGGGCCCAATGAAAAACTGTTTTTT.

The rearrangement links TRBV3-1 (or the pseudogene TRBV3-2) to TRBJ2-2, with D possibly matching TRBD1 (6 bases). The CDR3 consists of 20 residues. Germline lookup yields CDR1 LGHDT and CDR2 YNNKEL (reference sequence). V lost 4 bases to trimming and J lost 2 bases, with 26 bases between them. CDR3 amino acids: CASSPIARVGGEGNTGELFF. The CDR3 coding sequence is TGTGCCAGCAGCCCTATAGCCCGAGTAGGGGGAGAGGGTAACACCGGGGAGCTGTTTTTT.

J is TRBJ2-2 and V is TRBV7-3; a possible D gene is TRBD1 (6 bases). CDR1 SGHTA and CDR2 FQGTGA come from the germline V gene. Trimming shortened V by 3 bases and J by 2 bases, and 13 bases separated the two germline ends. The CDR3 runs 16 residues. The CDR3 spells CASSFQGTINTGELFF. The CDR3 DNA reads TGTGCCAGCAGCTTTCAGGGGACCATTAACACCGGGGAGCTGTTTTTT.

In this sample, this clone turned up once. The rearrangement uses TRBV11-2 and TRBJ1-4, with D possibly TRBD1 on 5 matching bases. The germline gives CDR1 SGHAT, CDR2 FQNNGV. The CDR3 runs to 15 residues. Trimming left V 4 bases short and J 6 bases short, with 15 bases between. CDR3 loop: CASSSQQVGDEKLFF. The CDR3 DNA reads as TGTGCCAGCAGCTCCCAACAGGTTGGGGATGAAAAACTGTTTTTT.